This entry describes one T cell receptor (beta chain). The antigen is unknown. The method was immunoSEQ multiplex PCR; TCRdb's version includes in-frame clones alone and lacks a portion of them. The table records about 71,000 clones, roughly 94% of them present only once. This record comes from a study of OX40 agonist ivuxolimab in advanced cancers. Study observations and caveats: Clonal expansion from baseline to week 6 occurred in both CD4+ and CD8+ T cells. On average, CD8+ T cells showed a greater number of expanded clones than CD4+.

This CDR3 has 15 amino acids. The germline gives CDR1 SEHNR, CDR2 FQNEAQ (reference sequence). The junction had 7 bases not matched to a gene; V was cut back by 3 bases and J by 4 bases. Sampled blood was obtained at baseline, cycle 4 day 1, and cycle 7 day 1. The clonotype originates from an adult with an advanced solid tumor such as melanoma, head and neck, liver or kidney cancer. J is TRBJ2-3 and V is TRBV7-9; 7 nucleotides match TRBD1. Specimen: CD4+ or CD8+ T cells sorted from blood, collected in a trial of the OX40 agonist ivuxolimab. CDR3 nucleotide sequence: TGTGCCAGCAGCTTCCGACAGGGATCGGCAGATACGCAGTATTTT. This encodes CASSFRQGSADTQYF.